This TCR beta chain was captured by sequencing in a study of cytomegalovirus exposure and HLA in healthy donors. Study results and caveats: Excluded: some indistinguishable V segments such as TRBV6-2 and TRBV6-3.

Points on this clone: As yet, its antigen is unknown.

The CDR3 has 12 residues. The germline gives CDR1 WNHNN, CDR2 SYGVQD (reference sequence). V lost 2 bases and J 5 bases, leaving 3 bases between the germline ends. Use of 60 Vbeta and 13 Jbeta primers characterized the PCR. TCRdb's copy holds only in-frame clones and misses some; the assay was immunoSEQ multiplex PCR. The table includes fewer than 100,000 clones, about 78% detected once. The chain has TRBV10-1 and TRBJ1-4; no firm D call. This TCR came from a male donor in good health and CMV-seronegative. Sequenced material: PBMCs. In DNA form, the CDR3 reads TGCGCCAGCAGTGAGGGCAATGAAAAACTGTTTTTT. Translating gives CASSEGNEKLFF.